In its sample, the clone carrying this T cell receptor (beta chain) was seen a few times. This record comes from a study of T cells of healthy individuals. Trimming pared 4 bases from V and 6 bases from J, leaving 12 bases between. The CDR3 is 14 residues long. Germline V gene data show CDR1 as MNHNS and CDR2 as SASEGT. TCRdb independently ran MiXCR on the 5' RACE reads; one entry per CDR3 protein. The sample consists of 100,000 or so distinct CDR3 sequences, approximately 15% of them appearing once. The V gene is TRBV6-1, the J gene TRBJ2-2; D assignment may be TRBD1 or TRBD2 (5 bases each). This receptor was identified in a human donor in good health. CDR3 sequence reads: CASSAGTGPGELFF. In DNA, the CDR3 is TGTGCCAGCAGTGCCGGGACGGGGCCCGGGGAGCTGTTTTTT.